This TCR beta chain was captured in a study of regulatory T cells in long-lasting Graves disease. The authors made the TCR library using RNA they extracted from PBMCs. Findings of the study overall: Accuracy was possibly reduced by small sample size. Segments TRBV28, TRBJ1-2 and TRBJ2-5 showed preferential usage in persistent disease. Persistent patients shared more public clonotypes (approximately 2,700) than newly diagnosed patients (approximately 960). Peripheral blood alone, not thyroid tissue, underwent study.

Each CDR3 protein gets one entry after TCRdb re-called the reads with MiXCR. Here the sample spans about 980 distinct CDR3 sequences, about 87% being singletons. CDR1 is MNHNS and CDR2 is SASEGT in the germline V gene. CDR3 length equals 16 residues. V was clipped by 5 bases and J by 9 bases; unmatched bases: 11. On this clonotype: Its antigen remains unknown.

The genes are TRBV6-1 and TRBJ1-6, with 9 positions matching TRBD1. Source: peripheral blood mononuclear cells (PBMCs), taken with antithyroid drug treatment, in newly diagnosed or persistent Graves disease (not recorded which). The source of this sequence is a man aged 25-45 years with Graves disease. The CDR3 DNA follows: TGTGCCAGCAGTCCACTTATAGGACAGGGGACTTCACCCCTCCACTTT. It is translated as CASSPLIGQGTSPLHF.